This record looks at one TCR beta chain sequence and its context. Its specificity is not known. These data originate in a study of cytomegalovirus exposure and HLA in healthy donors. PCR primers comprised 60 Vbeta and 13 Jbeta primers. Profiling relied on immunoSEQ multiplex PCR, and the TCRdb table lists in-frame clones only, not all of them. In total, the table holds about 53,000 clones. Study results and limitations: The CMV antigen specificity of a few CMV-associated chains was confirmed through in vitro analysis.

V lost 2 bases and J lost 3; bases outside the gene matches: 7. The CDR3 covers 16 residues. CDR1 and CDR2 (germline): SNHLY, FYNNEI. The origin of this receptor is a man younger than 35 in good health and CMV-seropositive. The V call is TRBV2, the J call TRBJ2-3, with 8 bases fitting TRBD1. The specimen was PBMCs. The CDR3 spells CASSEMGRGRTDTQYF. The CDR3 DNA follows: TGTGCCAGCAGTGAAATGGGCAGGGGGCGAACAGATACGCAGTATTTT.